The source of this T cell receptor beta chain is a study of T cells in Graves' hyperthyroidism and ophthalmopathy. Points from the study as a whole: Model-based prediction identified ophthalmopathy a median about 7 months prior to its onset. Ophthalmopathy cases were set apart from stable hyperthyroidism by a 13 V-J model. In the blood, most expanded thyroid clonotypes above 0.001 appeared as well.

RNA transcripts gave rise to amplified TCR beta CDR3 regions. Researchers ran a first-round RT-PCR on the TCR CDR3 using the HTBI primer set. TCRdb reprocessed the multiplex PCR reads with MiXCR, giving one entry per CDR3 protein. Altogether about 560,000 distinct CDR3 sequences are present, over 15% being singletons, with the ten largest covering more than 15%. Trimming at V came to 6 bases and at J to 5 bases, leaving 0 bases not matched to a gene. Germline V gene lookup returns CDR1 MDHEN and CDR2 SYDVKM. This CDR3 has 12 residues. Isolation of PBMCs was performed on approximately 10 ml fresh peripheral blood. This clonotype occurred many times. Its matching antigen is unknown.

Specimen: blood. The chain carries TRBV28 and TRBJ2-1; 8 bases align to TRBD2. The TCR comes from a woman aged 18-29 years with Graves' hyperthyroidism. The CDR3 region has the DNA TGTGCCAGCAGAGCGGGGGACAATGAGCAGTTCTTC. Protein sequence: CASRAGDNEQFF. Looking up the rest from reference TRBV28 and TRBJ2-1 gives the full variable domain: DVKVTQSSRYLVKRTGEKVFLECVQDMDHENMFWYRQDPGLGLRLIYFSYDVKMKEKGDIPEGYSVSREKKERFSLILESASTNQTSMYLCASRAGDNEQFFGPGTRLTVL.